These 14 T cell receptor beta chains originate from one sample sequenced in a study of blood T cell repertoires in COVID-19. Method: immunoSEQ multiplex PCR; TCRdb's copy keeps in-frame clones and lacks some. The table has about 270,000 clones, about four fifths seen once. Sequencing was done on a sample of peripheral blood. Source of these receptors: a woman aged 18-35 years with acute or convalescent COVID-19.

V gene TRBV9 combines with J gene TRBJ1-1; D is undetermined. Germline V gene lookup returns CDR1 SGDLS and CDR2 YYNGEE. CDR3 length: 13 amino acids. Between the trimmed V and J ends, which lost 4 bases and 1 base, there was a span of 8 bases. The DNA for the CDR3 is TGTGCCAGCAGCCTTACAGAGAACACTGAAGCTTTCTTT. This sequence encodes CASSLTENTEAFF.

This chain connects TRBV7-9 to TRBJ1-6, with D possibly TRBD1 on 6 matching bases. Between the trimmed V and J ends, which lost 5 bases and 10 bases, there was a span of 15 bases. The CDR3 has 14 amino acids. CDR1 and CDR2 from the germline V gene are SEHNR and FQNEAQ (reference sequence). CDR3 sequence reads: CASSPGGQGSPLHF. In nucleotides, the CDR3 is TGTGCCAGCAGCCCCGGGGGGCAGGGATCACCCCTCCACTTT.

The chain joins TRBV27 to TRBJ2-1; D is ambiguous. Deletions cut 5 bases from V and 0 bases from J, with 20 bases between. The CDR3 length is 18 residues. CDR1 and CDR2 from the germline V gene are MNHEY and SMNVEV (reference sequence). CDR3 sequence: CASSPPNLASPSYNEQFF. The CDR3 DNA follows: TGTGCCAGCAGTCCCCCCAATCTGGCTAGTCCCTCCTACAATGAGCAGTTCTTC.

The CDR3 loop is CATLGQFFGNTIYF. For the CDR3, the DNA is TGTGCCACCCTGGGACAGTTCTTTGGAAACACCATATATTTT. The rearrangement uses TRBV10-3 and TRBJ1-3; TRBD1 aligns across 7 bases. This CDR3 spans 14 amino acids. CDR1 and CDR2 from the germline V gene are ENHRY and SYGVKD. Trimming cost V 10 bases and J 3 bases; bases outside gene matches: 9.

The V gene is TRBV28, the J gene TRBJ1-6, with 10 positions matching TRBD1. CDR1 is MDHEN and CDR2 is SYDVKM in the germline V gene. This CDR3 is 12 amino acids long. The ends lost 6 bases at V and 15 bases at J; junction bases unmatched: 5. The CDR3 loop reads CASRRQGADLHF. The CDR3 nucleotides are TGTGCCAGCAGGCGACAGGGGGCGGACCTCCACTTT.

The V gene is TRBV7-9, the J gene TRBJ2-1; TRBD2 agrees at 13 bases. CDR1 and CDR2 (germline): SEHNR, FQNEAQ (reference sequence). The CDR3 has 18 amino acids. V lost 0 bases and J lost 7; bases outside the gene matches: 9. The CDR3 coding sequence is TGTGCCAGCAGCTTAGCACCCAAGACTAGCGGGAGGTTGAATGAGCAGTTCTTC. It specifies CASSLAPKTSGRLNEQFF.

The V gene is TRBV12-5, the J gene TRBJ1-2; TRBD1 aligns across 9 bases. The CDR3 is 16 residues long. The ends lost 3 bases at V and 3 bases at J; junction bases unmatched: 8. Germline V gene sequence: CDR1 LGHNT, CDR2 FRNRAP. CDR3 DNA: TGTGCTAGTGGTTTTTCGACAGGGGGAGGCGACTATGGCTACACCTTC. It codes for CASGFSTGGGDYGYTF.

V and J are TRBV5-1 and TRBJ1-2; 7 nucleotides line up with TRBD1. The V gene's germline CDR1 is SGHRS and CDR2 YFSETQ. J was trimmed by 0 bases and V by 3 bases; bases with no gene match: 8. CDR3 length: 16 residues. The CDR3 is CASSSRTTGPNYGYTF. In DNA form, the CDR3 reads TGCGCCAGCAGCTCACGAACGACAGGGCCTAACTATGGCTACACCTTC.

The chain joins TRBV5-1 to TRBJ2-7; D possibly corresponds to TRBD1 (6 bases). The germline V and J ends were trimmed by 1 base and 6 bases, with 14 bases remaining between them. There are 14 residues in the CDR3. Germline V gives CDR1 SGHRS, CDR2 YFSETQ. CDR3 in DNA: TGCGCCAGCAGCTTGCAACAGGGTTCTCGCGAGCAGTACTTC. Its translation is CASSLQQGSREQYF.

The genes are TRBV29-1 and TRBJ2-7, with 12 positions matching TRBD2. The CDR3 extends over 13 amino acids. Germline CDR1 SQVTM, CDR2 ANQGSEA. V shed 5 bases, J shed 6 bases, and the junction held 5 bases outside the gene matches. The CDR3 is CSVTPGLAGEQYF. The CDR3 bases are TGCAGCGTTACCCCGGGACTAGCGGGCGAGCAGTACTTC.

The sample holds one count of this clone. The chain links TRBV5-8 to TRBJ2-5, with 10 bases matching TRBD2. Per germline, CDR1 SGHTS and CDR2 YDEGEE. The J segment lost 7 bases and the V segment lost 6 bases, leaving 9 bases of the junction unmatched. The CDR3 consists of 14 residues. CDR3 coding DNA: TGTGCCAGCACCTTAGCGGGAGGTTTTGTGACCCAGTACTTC. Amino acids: CASTLAGGFVTQYF.

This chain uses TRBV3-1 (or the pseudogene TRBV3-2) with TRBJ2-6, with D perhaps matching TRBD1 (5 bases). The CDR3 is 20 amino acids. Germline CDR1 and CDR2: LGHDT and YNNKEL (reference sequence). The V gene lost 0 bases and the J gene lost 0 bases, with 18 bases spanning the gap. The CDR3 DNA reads TGTGCCAGCAGCCAAGAGTTGGGGCAGGCCGTCTACTCTGGGGCCAACGTCCTGACTTTC. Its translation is CASSQELGQAVYSGANVLTF.

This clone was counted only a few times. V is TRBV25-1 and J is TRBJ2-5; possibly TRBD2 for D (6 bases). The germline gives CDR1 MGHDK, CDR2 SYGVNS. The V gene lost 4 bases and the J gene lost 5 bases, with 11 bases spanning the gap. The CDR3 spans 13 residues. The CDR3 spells CASSASGLETQYF. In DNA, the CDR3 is TGTGCCAGCAGTGCGAGCGGGCTGGAGACCCAGTACTTC.

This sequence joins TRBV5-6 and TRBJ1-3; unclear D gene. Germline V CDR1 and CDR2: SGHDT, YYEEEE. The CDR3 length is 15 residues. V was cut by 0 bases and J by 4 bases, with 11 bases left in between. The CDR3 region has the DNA TGTGCCAGCAGCTTGGAGGCGGGAACAGGAAACACCATATATTTT. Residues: CASSLEAGTGNTIYF.